The 20 T cell receptor beta chains in this list originate from one sample, sequenced in a study of blood T cell repertoires in COVID-19. Data came from immunoSEQ multiplex PCR; TCRdb stores just in-frame clones and leaves some out. The sample lists 150,000 or so clones; approximately 80% were seen once. Specimen: peripheral blood. These receptors were taken from a man aged 60-69 years with active or convalescent COVID-19.

The V call is TRBV19, the J call TRBJ1-2, with D maybe TRBD1 (5 bases). Trimming cost V 7 bases and J 6 bases, with 18 bases left between them. The CDR3 loop spans 14 amino acids. Germline CDR1 LNHDA, CDR2 SQIVND (reference sequence). The CDR3 loop is CASTELWGRNGYTF. DNA for the CDR3: TGTGCCAGTACGGAGTTGTGGGGGAGGAATGGCTACACCTTC.

The J gene is TRBJ2-1, the V gene TRBV7-3; 11 nucleotides match TRBD2. This CDR3 is built from 15 residues. Germline CDR1 reads SGHTA; CDR2 reads FQGTGA. V lost 5 bases to trimming and J lost 3 bases; unmatched junction nucleotides: 3. CDR3 coding DNA: TGTGCCAGCAGCCAGACTAGCGGGAACTACAATGAGCAGTTCTTC. It encodes CASSQTSGNYNEQFF.

This sequence joins TRBV10-3 and TRBJ2-7; 13 bases line up with TRBD2. CDR3 length: 16 residues. Losses at the gene ends were 4 bases for V and 4 bases for J; bases not matched to a gene: 7. Germline CDR1 and CDR2: ENHRY and SYGVKD. The CDR3 DNA follows: TGTGCCATCAGTGGCCGGACTAGCGGGAGCGAGTACGAGCAGTACTTC. Translation gives CAISGRTSGSEYEQYF.

CDR3 amino acids: CASSVGRRGFTEAFF. For the CDR3, the DNA is TGTGCCAGCAGCGTAGGTCGTCGGGGTTTCACTGAAGCTTTCTTT. The rearrangement uses TRBV9 and TRBJ1-1; D ambiguous. There are 15 residues in the CDR3. V lost 0 bases, J lost 4 bases, and 13 bases lay in between. Looked up from germline, CDR1 is SGDLS and CDR2 is YYNGEE.

With respect to this clone: The identical CDR3 is also encoded by other nucleotide sequences in the sample. The chain is built from TRBV5-1 and TRBJ1-1, with D possibly being TRBD1 (5 bases). This CDR3 comprises 13 residues. CDR1 and CDR2 (germline): SGHRS, YFSETQ. V was pared by 7 bases and J by 2 bases, with 12 bases between. CDR3 nucleotides: TGCGCCAGCTCTTCGGGGGAAAACACTGAAGCTTTCTTT. This translates into CASSSGENTEAFF.

This clone was detected only a few times. CDR3 in amino acids: CASSNRQDYGYTF. CDR3 DNA: TGTGCCAGCAGCAACCGACAGGATTATGGCTACACCTTC. This chain uses TRBV5-6 with TRBJ1-2; weak D call: TRBD1 (6 bases). Germline values: CDR1 SGHDT, CDR2 YYEEEE. The V gene lost 4 bases and the J gene lost 5 bases, with 12 bases spanning the gap. The CDR3 covers 13 residues.

The chain recombines TRBV4-2 with TRBJ2-5; maybe TRBD2 (5 bases). CDR3 length: 14 amino acids. Trimming stripped 1 base from V and 3 bases from J, with 9 bases between. Germline CDR1 LGHNA, CDR2 YNFKEQ. The CDR3 DNA follows: TGTGCCAGCAGCCAAGGAGGTAGCGAAGAGACCCAGTACTTC. Translated: CASSQGGSEETQYF.

This clone occurred a few times. The gene calls are TRBV7-3 and TRBJ1-2; 7 bases agree with TRBD1. Germline CDR1 SGHTA, CDR2 FQGTGA. CDR3 length: 16 amino acids. Trimming at V came to 6 bases and at J to 4 bases, leaving 14 bases not matched to a gene. CDR3 sequence reads: CASRTGQIAFGYGYTF. The CDR3 DNA follows: TGTGCCAGCAGGACGGGACAGATTGCTTTTGGCTATGGCTACACCTTC. Full variable domain (missing parts from reference TRBV7-3 and TRBJ1-2): GAGVSQTPSNKVTEKGKYVELRCDPISGHTALYWYRQSLGQGPEFLIYFQGTGAADDSGLPNDRFFAVRPEGSVSTLKIQRTERGDSAVYLCASRTGQIAFGYGYTFGSGTRLTVV.

J is TRBJ1-5 and V is TRBV6-5; TRBD1 is a possible D gene (5 bases). Germline assignment: CDR1 MNHEY and CDR2 SVGAGI. The CDR3 covers 13 residues. V shed 7 bases and J shed 5 bases, with 12 bases lying between them. The CDR3 DNA is TGTGCCAGCACTCGACAGCCCGATCAGCCCCAGCATTTT. Its translation: CASTRQPDQPQHF.

The chain joins TRBV29-1 to TRBJ1-2; 7 nucleotides line up with TRBD1. Losses at the gene ends were 5 bases for V and 3 bases for J; bases not matched to a gene: 6. The germline CDR1 and CDR2 sequences are SQVTM and ANQGSEA. The CDR3 consists of 13 residues. The CDR3 spells CSVSQGPYYGYTF. For the CDR3, the DNA is TGCAGCGTTTCACAGGGGCCTTACTATGGCTACACCTTC.

V is TRBV6-5 and J is TRBJ1-1; 10 bases agree with TRBD1. Germline trimming cut 9 bases from V and 7 bases from J; bases unmatched to any gene: 11. The CDR3 length is 14 residues. The germline CDR1 and CDR2 sequences are MNHEY and SVGAGI. CDR3: CASTMTGGRVEAFF. CDR3 DNA sequence: TGTGCCAGTACCATGACAGGGGGCCGTGTTGAAGCTTTCTTT.

The chain recombines TRBV28 with TRBJ2-3, with 16 bases fitting TRBD2. The ends lost 4 bases at V and 5 bases at J; junction bases unmatched: 15. There are 20 residues in the CDR3. Germline assignment: CDR1 MDHEN and CDR2 SYDVKM. The CDR3 coding sequence is TGTGCCAGCAGTTACCCCTTCGGGACTAGCGGGAGGGCCAGGATAGATACGCAGTATTTT. It specifies CASSYPFGTSGRARIDTQYF.

The chain recombines TRBV13 with TRBJ2-7, with a weak D call TRBD2 (5 bases). With 5 bases removed from V and 13 bases from J, the gap between germline ends came to 21 bases. CDR3 size: 13 residues. CDR1 and CDR2 (germline): PRHDT, FYEKMQ (reference sequence). This chain's CDR3 is CASSPGLAVTAYF. The CDR3 DNA reads as TGTGCCAGCAGCCCCGGGCTAGCTGTGACCGCCTACTTC.

This chain connects TRBV28 to TRBJ1-6; 7 nucleotides line up with TRBD1. The CDR3 totals 13 residues. CDR1 and CDR2 from the germline V gene are MDHEN and SYDVKM. The ends lost 8 bases at V and 7 bases at J; junction bases unmatched: 5. The CDR3 DNA sequence: TGTGCCAGCCTTTTACAGGGGAATTCACCCCTCCACTTT. Its protein is CASLLQGNSPLHF.

CDR3 amino acids: CSVQVFSGQYF. CDR3 nucleotides: TGCAGCGTTCAGGTCTTTTCTGGGCAGTACTTC. This chain uses TRBV29-1 with TRBJ2-7; the D is unclear. This CDR3 region has 11 residues. The germline CDR1 and CDR2 sequences are SQVTM and ANQGSEA. V was clipped by 5 bases and J by 9 bases, with 14 bases between them.

This clone was seen more than once but under ten times. This chain links TRBV5-1 with TRBJ2-7; 7 bases line up with TRBD1. Germline V gene lookup returns CDR1 SGHRS and CDR2 YFSETQ. This CDR3 comprises 14 residues. V was pared by 4 bases and J by 6 bases, with 10 bases of the junction left unmatched. CDR3 DNA: TGCGCCAGCAGCCTCAGGGGGTCCGTCGGCGAGCAGTACTTC. Translation: CASSLRGSVGEQYF.

This clone occurred many times. This sequence joins TRBV5-1 and TRBJ2-4; weak D call: TRBD1 (6 bases). Germline CDR1 and CDR2: SGHRS and YFSETQ. The length of the CDR3 is 15 residues. V shed 1 base and J shed 2 bases, with 10 bases lying between them. The CDR3 nucleotides read TGCGCCAGCAGCTTGCAAACAGGGTCCAAAAACATTCAGTACTTC. This encodes CASSLQTGSKNIQYF.

The rearrangement joins TRBV5-5 to TRBJ2-7; D is uncertain. V shed 0 bases and J shed 1 base, with 8 bases lying between them. The CDR3 totals 14 residues. Germline V gene data show CDR1 as SGHKS and CDR2 as YYEKEE (reference sequence). The CDR3 nucleotides are TGTGCCAGCAGCTTGGGTGGCAGGTCCTACGAGCAGTACTTC. Translating it yields CASSLGGRSYEQYF.

The chain is built from TRBV5-3 and TRBJ2-1, with 7 bases identical to TRBD1. TRBV5-3 is treated as an ORF (open reading frame) with a function not yet certain. The V gene end was trimmed by 2 bases and the J gene end by 6 bases; junction bases not matched to a gene: 11. The CDR3 consists of 16 residues. CDR3 in amino acids: CARSFIQGWFLNEQFF. In DNA form, the CDR3 reads TGTGCCAGAAGCTTCATACAGGGGTGGTTCCTCAATGAGCAGTTCTTC.

V and J are TRBV29-1 and TRBJ2-3; 13 bases agree with TRBD2. Germline-derived CDR1 and CDR2 are SQVTM and ANQGSEA. The CDR3 contains 12 residues. Trimming took 4 bases from V and 11 from J; bases not matched to a gene: 3. Here the CDR3 reads CSVGTSGSEQYF. CDR3 DNA sequence: TGCAGCGTTGGGACTAGCGGGAGTGAGCAGTATTTT.